The 20 T cell receptor beta chains below were found in one sample sequenced in a study of blood T cell repertoires in COVID-19. Assay used: immunoSEQ multiplex PCR; TCRdb lists only in-frame clones, some missing. The table records 100,000 or so clones, around 74% of them present only once. The source material was peripheral blood. The source is a woman aged 70-85 years with acute or convalescent COVID-19.

The chain is built from TRBV27 and TRBJ2-5; TRBD1 aligns across 7 bases. V lost 0 bases and J lost 5; bases outside the gene matches: 9. Germline loops: CDR1 MNHEY, CDR2 SMNVEV (reference sequence). This CDR3 is built from 16 residues. The CDR3 loop is CASSLSRLTGVETQYF. The CDR3 DNA follows: TGTGCCAGCAGTTTATCCCGATTAACAGGGGTCGAGACCCAGTACTTC.

The CDR3 region is CASMRDTQETQYF. The CDR3 nucleotides are TGTGCCAGCATGAGGGACACTCAAGAGACCCAGTACTTC. The V and J genes are TRBV2 and TRBJ2-5; tentatively, D is TRBD1 (6 bases). Trimming took 7 bases from V and 2 from J, leaving 11 bases between them. The CDR3 has 13 residues. The V gene's germline CDR1 is SNHLY and CDR2 FYNNEI.

The gene calls are TRBV6-5 and TRBJ2-3; TRBD1 aligns across 7 bases. Unmatched junction bases numbered 1, after V lost 6 bases and J lost 1 base. The CDR3 has 13 residues. Germline CDR1 and CDR2: MNHEY and SVGAGI. CDR3 bases: TGTGCCAGCAGAGGGACAGGCACAGATACGCAGTATTTT. Its protein is CASRGTGTDTQYF.

The chain uses TRBV20-1 and TRBJ1-1, with D possibly TRBD1 on 6 matching bases. The CDR3 runs to 13 residues. Germline V gene data show CDR1 as DFQATT and CDR2 as SNEGSKA (reference sequence). V gave up 3 bases and J gave up 5 bases, with 13 bases separating them. The CDR3 region is CSASSRGRTEAFF. The CDR3 region has the DNA TGCAGTGCTAGTTCCAGGGGCCGGACTGAAGCTTTCTTT.

In DNA form, the CDR3 reads TGTGCCAGCACCTCCCTAAAGGGGGCAGGCACAGATACGCAGTATTTT. Translation: CASTSLKGAGTDTQYF. The V and J genes are TRBV27 and TRBJ2-3; 7 nucleotides align to TRBD1. The V and J ends lost 7 bases and 1 base, in that order; junction bases with no gene match: 11. Germline V gene sequence: CDR1 MNHEY, CDR2 SMNVEV (reference sequence). This CDR3 region has 16 residues.

The rearrangement joins TRBV6-5 to TRBJ1-2; D perhaps matches TRBD1 (6 bases). The length of the CDR3 is 14 residues. Trimming took off 5 bases at V and 0 bases at J, with 10 bases between the two ends. Per germline, CDR1 MNHEY and CDR2 SVGAGI. CDR3 nucleotides: TGTGCCAGCAGTCGGGACACGGCTAACTATGGCTACACCTTC. The encoded protein is CASSRDTANYGYTF.

The chain recombines TRBV5-6 with TRBJ2-7; 10 bases are shared with TRBD1. Germline loops: CDR1 SGHDT, CDR2 YYEEEE. Trimming cost V 4 bases and J 6 bases; bases outside gene matches: 7. The CDR3 spans 14 residues. The DNA for the CDR3 is TGTGCCAGCAGCCGTGTGGGACAGGGGTTCGAGCAGTACTTC. This sequence encodes CASSRVGQGFEQYF.

The CDR3 is CASSLLSGGDTDTQYF. The CDR3 DNA is TGTGCCAGCAGCCTACTGAGCGGGGGGGACACAGATACGCAGTATTTT. V usage is TRBV5-5 and J usage is TRBJ2-3; 10 nucleotides align to TRBD2. Germline V lookup: CDR1 SGHKS, CDR2 YYEKEE (reference sequence). The ends lost 4 bases at V and 2 bases at J; junction bases unmatched: 7. The CDR3 totals 16 residues. Drawing the rest from reference TRBV5-5 and TRBJ2-3, the complete variable domain is DAGVTQSPTHLIKTRGQQVTLRCSPISGHKSVSWYQQVLGQGPQFIFQYYEKEERGRGNFPDRFSARQFPNYSSELNVNALLLGDSALYLCASSLLSGGDTDTQYFGPGTRLTVL.

This chain links TRBV27 with TRBJ2-7; TRBD1 agrees at 7 bases. The junction had 7 bases not matched to a gene; V was cut back by 6 bases and J by 2 bases. CDR1 is MNHEY and CDR2 is SMNVEV in the germline V gene (reference sequence). There are 14 residues in the CDR3. This CDR3 is CASRRQGHPYEQYF. The DNA of the CDR3 is TGTGCCAGCAGAAGACAGGGTCACCCCTACGAGCAGTACTTC.

The chain recombines TRBV30 with TRBJ2-5; D is uncertain. CDR3 length equals 11 residues. Per germline, CDR1 GTSNPN and CDR2 SVGIG (reference sequence). Trimming took 5 bases from V and 5 from J, leaving 9 bases between them. CDR3 DNA: TGTGCCTGGGGGTTTCGGGAGACCCAGTACTTC. It encodes CAWGFRETQYF.

This clone has just a few counts. This chain uses TRBV29-1 with TRBJ2-3, with 9 positions matching TRBD1. This CDR3 comprises 14 residues. Germline V gene lookup returns CDR1 SQVTM and CDR2 ANQGSEA. Trimming cost V 6 bases and J 4 bases; bases outside gene matches: 8. The CDR3 reads CSVAGQGWADTQYF. CDR3 sequence (DNA): TGCAGCGTCGCCGGACAGGGGTGGGCAGATACGCAGTATTTT.

The chain employs TRBV6-6 and TRBJ1-3; perhaps TRBD1 as D (5 bases). V was pared by 2 bases and J by 0 bases, with 8 bases between. Germline V gives CDR1 MNHNY, CDR2 SVGAGI (reference sequence). This CDR3 contains 15 residues. The DNA for the CDR3 is TGTGCCAGCAGTTACCCAGACAGCTCTGGAAACACCATATATTTT. Translating it yields CASSYPDSSGNTIYF.

This clone was recorded once. The rearrangement uses TRBV13 and TRBJ2-7; the match to TRBD2 covers 9 bases. Trimming removed 2 bases from V and 1 base from J; junction bases left unmatched: 3. The CDR3 covers 15 residues. The germline V gene encodes CDR1 PRHDT and CDR2 FYEKMQ (reference sequence). The CDR3 bases are TGTGCCAGCAGCTTACGCGGGGGGGGATCCTACGAGCAGTACTTC. It codes for CASSLRGGGSYEQYF. Using reference TRBV13 and TRBJ2-7 for the parts outside the CDR3, the full variable domain is AAGVIQSPRHLIKEKRETATLKCYPIPRHDTVYWYQQGPGQDPQFLISFYEKMQSDKGSIPDRFSAQQFSDYHSELNMSSLELGDSALYFCASSLRGGGSYEQYFGPGTRLTVT.

Written as DNA, the CDR3 is TGTGCCAGCAGCTTTGGCGGGGGGACAACCACCTACGAGCAGTACTTC. Its protein product is CASSFGGGTTTYEQYF. This chain uses TRBV7-6 with TRBJ2-7; 8 bases map to TRBD2. This CDR3 region has 16 residues. Germline values: CDR1 SGHVS, CDR2 FNYEAQ. The trim removed 3 bases at V and 2 bases at J, leaving 9 bases unmatched.

The V gene is TRBV3-1 (or the pseudogene TRBV3-2), the J gene TRBJ1-6, with D perhaps TRBD1 (5 bases). Germline V gene sequence: CDR1 LGHDT, CDR2 YNNKEL (reference sequence). The CDR3 sequence is 15 residues long. Between the trimmed V and J ends, which lost 4 bases and 0 bases, there was a span of 7 bases. CDR3 sequence (DNA): TGTGCCAGCAGCCCGGGGGTCTCCTATAATTCACCCCTCCACTTT. Translated, it gives CASSPGVSYNSPLHF.

The chain couples TRBV6-5 to TRBJ1-5, with D perhaps TRBD1 (5 bases). Trimming left V 5 bases short and J 0 bases short, with 11 bases between. Germline lookup yields CDR1 MNHEY and CDR2 SVGAGI. This CDR3 has 15 residues. CDR3 bases: TGTGCCAGCAGTCGTAAAGGGGATAGCAATCAGCCCCAGCATTTT. Encoded protein: CASSRKGDSNQPQHF.

This chain uses TRBV5-5 with TRBJ2-5; 8 nucleotides line up with TRBD2. The CDR3 runs to 14 residues. The V gene's germline CDR1 is SGHKS and CDR2 YYEKEE (reference sequence). V lost 0 bases, J lost 4 bases, and 2 bases stayed unmatched. This chain's CDR3 is CASSLGGGPETQYF. The CDR3 DNA sequence: TGTGCCAGCAGCTTGGGCGGGGGGCCAGAGACCCAGTACTTC. Together with reference TRBV5-5 and TRBJ2-5, the CDR3 gives the full variable domain: DAGVTQSPTHLIKTRGQQVTLRCSPISGHKSVSWYQQVLGQGPQFIFQYYEKEERGRGNFPDRFSARQFPNYSSELNVNALLLGDSALYLCASSLGGGPETQYFGPGTRLLVL.

This clone has just one count. V is TRBV6-1 and J is TRBJ2-1; TRBD2 matches at 9 bases. With V trimmed by 2 bases and J by 0 bases, 8 bases remained unmatched. Germline values: CDR1 MNHNS, CDR2 SASEGT. The CDR3 is made up of 18 amino acids. The CDR3 nucleotides read TGTGCCAGCAGTGAACCTGAGGGACTAGCCCGCTCCTACAATGAGCAGTTCTTC. As protein: CASSEPEGLARSYNEQFF.

This clone was picked up many times. The chain joins TRBV29-1 to TRBJ2-7; 10 bases map to TRBD2. Germline loops: CDR1 SQVTM, CDR2 ANQGSEA. V trimming: 1 base; J trimming: 2 bases; junction bases outside the gene matches: 2. The CDR3 spans 14 residues. Written as DNA, the CDR3 is TGCAGCGTTGAAGGACTAGCGGGCACCTACGAGCAGTACTTC. Amino acid sequence: CSVEGLAGTYEQYF.

The rearrangement joins TRBV19 to TRBJ1-1; no definite D call. V was cut by 1 base and J by 4 bases, with 19 bases left in between. Germline-derived CDR1 and CDR2 are LNHDA and SQIVND (reference sequence). The CDR3 covers 17 residues. The CDR3 region is CASSIGVRVGVSTEAFF. The CDR3 DNA sequence: TGTGCCAGTAGTATAGGTGTTCGGGTCGGGGTAAGCACTGAAGCTTTCTTT.